This is a list of T cell receptor beta chains from one sample in a study of Tregs in tolerant kidney transplant recipients. Sequencing was performed with immunoSEQ multiplex PCR; in TCRdb, only in-frame clones are kept and a portion is missing. The repertoire holds over 50,000 clones, with approximately 83% as singletons. The material was Tregs from blood, obtained before the transplant. The source is a human donor who received a combined kidney and bone marrow transplant. Both conserved end residues are part of each CDR3. The D gene is left open where the match is weak. Size tells how often a clone was seen (once, few, many) or the class of an expanded clone, and some rows leave it out.

TRBJ2-1	TRBV18	13	TRBD1	once	CASSGQGVNEQFF	TGTGCCAGCTCCGGACAGGGAGTCAATGAGCAGTTCTTC
TRBJ1-2	TRBV19	17	TRBD1	NA	CASSPQALGQGGLGYTF	TGTGCCAGTAGTCCCCAGGCCCTGGGACAGGGTGGACTCGGCTACACCTTC
TRBJ2-7	TRBV7-2	13	NA	NA	CASSLDLPYEQYF	TGTGCCAGCAGCTTAGACCTCCCCTACGAGCAGTACTTC
TRBJ1-2	TRBV2	17	NA	once	CASSEEGRGSRNYGYTF	TGTGCCAGCAGTGAGGAGGGCAGGGGATCACGAAACTATGGCTACACCTTC
TRBJ1-2	TRBV29-1	13	NA	NA	CSVESGTSYGYTF	TGCAGCGTTGAAAGTGGGACATCCTATGGCTACACCTTC
TRBJ2-7	TRBV7-2	16	TRBD2	once	CASSLVFAASGGEQYF	TGTGCCAGCAGCTTAGTTTTTGCGGCTAGCGGGGGCGAGCAGTACTTC
TRBJ2-7	TRBV28	13	NA	NA	CASSWTLTYEQYF	TGTGCCAGCAGTTGGACACTGACCTACGAGCAGTACTTC
TRBJ1-6	TRBV15	15	TRBD1	NA	CATSRKTGGDSPLHF	TGTGCCACCAGCAGGAAGACAGGGGGCGATTCACCCCTCCACTTT
TRBJ1-2	TRBV27	13	NA	NA	CASSRAEGFGYTF	TGTGCCAGCAGTCGGGCGGAGGGATTTGGCTACACCTTC
TRBJ1-5	TRBV27	13	NA	NA	CASSLNRNQPQHF	TGTGCCAGCAGTTTAAACCGGAATCAGCCCCAGCATTTT
TRBJ2-5	TRBV7-2	15	TRBD2	NA	CASSPAQRESETQYF	TGTGCCAGCAGCCCCGCCCAGCGGGAGAGCGAGACCCAGTACTTC
TRBJ2-4	TRBV14	18	NA	NA	CASSQDKIERGYKNIQYF	TGTGCCAGCAGCCAAGATAAAATCGAGAGGGGTTACAAAAACATTCAGTACTTC